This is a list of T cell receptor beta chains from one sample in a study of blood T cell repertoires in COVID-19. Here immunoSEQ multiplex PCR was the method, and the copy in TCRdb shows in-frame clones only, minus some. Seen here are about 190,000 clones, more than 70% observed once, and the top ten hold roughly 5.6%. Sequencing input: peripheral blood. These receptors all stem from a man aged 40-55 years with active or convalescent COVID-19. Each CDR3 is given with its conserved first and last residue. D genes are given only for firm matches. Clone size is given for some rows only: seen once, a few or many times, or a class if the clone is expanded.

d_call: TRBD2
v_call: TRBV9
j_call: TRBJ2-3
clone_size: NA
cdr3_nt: TGTGCCAGCAGCACCGAGCGGGGGGGACCCACAGATACGCAGTATTTT
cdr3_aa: CASSTERGGPTDTQYF

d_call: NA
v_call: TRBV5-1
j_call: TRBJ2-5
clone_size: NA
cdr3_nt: TGCGCCAGCAAGGTAGAGAGGGTCGAGACCCAGTACTTC
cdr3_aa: CASKVERVETQYF

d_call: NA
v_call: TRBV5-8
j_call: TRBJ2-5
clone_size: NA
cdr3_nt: TGTGCCAGCAGCTTACTTCAGGGTTTCCAAGAGACCCAGTACTTC
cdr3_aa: CASSLLQGFQETQYF

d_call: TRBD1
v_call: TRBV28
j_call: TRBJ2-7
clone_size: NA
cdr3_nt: TGTGCCAGCAGTCTCCGGGACAGGAGAACCTACGAGCAGTACTTC
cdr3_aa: CASSLRDRRTYEQYF

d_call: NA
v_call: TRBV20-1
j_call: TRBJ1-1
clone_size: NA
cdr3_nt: TGCAGTGCTGGAGGGCGGACTGAAGCTTTCTTT
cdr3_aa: CSAGGRTEAFF

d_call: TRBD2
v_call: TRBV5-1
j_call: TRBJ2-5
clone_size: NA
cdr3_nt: TGCGCCAGCAGCTTGACACTAGCGGGGGGGCCTGAGACCCAGTACTTC
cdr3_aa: CASSLTLAGGPETQYF

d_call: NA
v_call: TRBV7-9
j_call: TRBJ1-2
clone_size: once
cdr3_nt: TGTGCCAGCAGCTTAGCGGGGACACCTGGCTACACCTTC
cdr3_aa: CASSLAGTPGYTF

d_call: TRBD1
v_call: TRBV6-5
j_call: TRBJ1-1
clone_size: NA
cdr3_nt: TGTGCCAGCACCGTCTCCAGGGGGAATCGGGAAGCTTTCTTT
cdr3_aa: CASTVSRGNREAFF

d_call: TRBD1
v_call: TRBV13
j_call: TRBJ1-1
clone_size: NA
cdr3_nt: TGTGCCAGCAGCGAACGGGACAGTAGAGGTACAGAAGAAGCTTTCTTT
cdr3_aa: CASSERDSRGTEEAFF

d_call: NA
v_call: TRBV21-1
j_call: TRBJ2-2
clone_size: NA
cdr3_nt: NA
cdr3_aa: CASWGQGINTGELFF

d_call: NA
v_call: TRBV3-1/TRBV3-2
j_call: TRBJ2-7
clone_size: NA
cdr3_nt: TGTGCCAGCAGCCCGGACACCCTCTCCTACGAGCAGTACTTC
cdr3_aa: CASSPDTLSYEQYF

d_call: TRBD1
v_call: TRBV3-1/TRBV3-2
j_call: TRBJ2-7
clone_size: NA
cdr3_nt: TGTGCCAGCAGCCAAAGGACAGGGGGTGTCGGCGAGCAGTACTTC
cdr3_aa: CASSQRTGGVGEQYF

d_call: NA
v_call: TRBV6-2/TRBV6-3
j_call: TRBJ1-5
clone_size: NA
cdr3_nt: TGTGCCAGCAGTGACCCCGGGGTATCCAATCAGCCCCAGCATTTT
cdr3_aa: CASSDPGVSNQPQHF

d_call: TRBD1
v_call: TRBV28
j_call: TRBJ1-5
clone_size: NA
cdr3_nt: TGTGCCAGCAGTCCCCTCAGGGGGGAAAGGGTTCAGCCCCAGCATTTT
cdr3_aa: CASSPLRGERVQPQHF

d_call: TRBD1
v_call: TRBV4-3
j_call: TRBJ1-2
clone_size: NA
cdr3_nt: TGCGCCAGCAGCCAAGGACAGGGTGGGGACGGCTACACCTTC
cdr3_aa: CASSQGQGGDGYTF

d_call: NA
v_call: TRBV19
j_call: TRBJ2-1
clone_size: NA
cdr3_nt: TGTGCCAGTAGTATTTTAGGGTACTCTGTAGCGGATAACTCCTACAATGAGCAGTTCTTC
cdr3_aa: CASSILGYSVADNSYNEQFF

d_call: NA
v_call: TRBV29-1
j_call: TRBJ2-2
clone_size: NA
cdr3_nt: TGCAGCGTTGGGCAGGGAGGTCGTACCGGGGAGCTGTTTTTT
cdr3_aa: CSVGQGGRTGELFF

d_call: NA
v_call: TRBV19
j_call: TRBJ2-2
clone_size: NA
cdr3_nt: TGTGCCAGTAGTAATCAGGGAAACACCGGGGAGCTGTTTTTT
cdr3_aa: CASSNQGNTGELFF

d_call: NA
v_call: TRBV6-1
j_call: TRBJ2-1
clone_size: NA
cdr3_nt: TGTGCCAGCAGTGAAAACAGGGCAACGGCGGGCGAGCAGTTCTTC
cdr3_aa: CASSENRATAGEQFF

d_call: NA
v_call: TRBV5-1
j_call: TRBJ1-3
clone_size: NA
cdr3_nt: TGCGCCAGCAGCTTGGCAGGGTATGGAAACACCATATATTTT
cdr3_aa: CASSLAGYGNTIYF

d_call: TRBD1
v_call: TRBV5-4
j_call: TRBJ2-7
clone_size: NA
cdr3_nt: TGTGCCAGCAGCTTAGGACAGGGGTTGATCGAGCAGTACTTC
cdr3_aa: CASSLGQGLIEQYF

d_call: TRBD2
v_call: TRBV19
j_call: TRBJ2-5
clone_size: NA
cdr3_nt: TGTGCCAGTAGTCTCCTGGGACTAGCGGGGGTTGAGACCCAGTACTTC
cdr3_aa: CASSLLGLAGVETQYF

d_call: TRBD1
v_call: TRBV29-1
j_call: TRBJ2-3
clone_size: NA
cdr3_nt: TGCAGCGTTGAGGGAGGGACAGGGGGATCAGATACGCAGTATTTT
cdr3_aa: CSVEGGTGGSDTQYF

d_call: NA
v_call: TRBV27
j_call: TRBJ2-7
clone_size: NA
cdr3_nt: TGTGCCAGCAGTCTGCAGGGGAACAACTACGAGCAGTACTTC
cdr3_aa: CASSLQGNNYEQYF

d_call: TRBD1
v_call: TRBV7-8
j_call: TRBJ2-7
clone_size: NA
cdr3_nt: TGTGCCAGCAGCGAGCGGACAGGGAGCTCCTACGAGCAGTACTTC
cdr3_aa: CASSERTGSSYEQYF

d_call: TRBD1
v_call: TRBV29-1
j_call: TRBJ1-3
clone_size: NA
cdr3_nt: TGCAGCGCCAGAGAACAGGGGAACACCATATATTTT
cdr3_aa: CSAREQGNTIYF

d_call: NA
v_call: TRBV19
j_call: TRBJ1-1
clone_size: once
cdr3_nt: TGTGCCAGTAGTAAGGGGTTGGGGCCCCCCACTGAAGCTTTCTTT
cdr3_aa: CASSKGLGPPTEAFF

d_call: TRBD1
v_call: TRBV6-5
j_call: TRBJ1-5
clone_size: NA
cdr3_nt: TGTGCCAGCAGTTACGAAGGGGGCGCGAATCAGCCCCAGCATTTT
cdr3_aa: CASSYEGGANQPQHF

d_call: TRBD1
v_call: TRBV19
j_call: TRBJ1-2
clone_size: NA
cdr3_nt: TGTGCCAGTAGTATAGGTTTTCTTGACAGGGGCAACTATGGCTACACCTTC
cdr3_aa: CASSIGFLDRGNYGYTF

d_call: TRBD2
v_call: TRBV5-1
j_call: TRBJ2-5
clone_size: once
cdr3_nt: TGCGCCAGCAGCTTGATACCCACCTCTGCTAGCGGGCCCCAAGAGACCCAGTACTTC
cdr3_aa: CASSLIPTSASGPQETQYF

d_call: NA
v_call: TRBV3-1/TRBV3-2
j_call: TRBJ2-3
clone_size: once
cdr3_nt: TGTGCCAGCAGCCAAGGAAGGGGTGGTACGCAGTATTTT
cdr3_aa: CASSQGRGGTQYF

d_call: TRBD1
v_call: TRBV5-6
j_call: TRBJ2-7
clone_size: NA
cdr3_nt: TGTGCCAGCAGCTACACACCCGGGACAGTAATCTCCTACGAGCAGTACTTC
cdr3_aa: CASSYTPGTVISYEQYF

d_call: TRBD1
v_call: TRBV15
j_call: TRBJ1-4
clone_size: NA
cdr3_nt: TGTGCCACCAGCAGAGAGACAGGGAGCAATGAAAAACTGTTTTTT
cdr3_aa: CATSRETGSNEKLFF

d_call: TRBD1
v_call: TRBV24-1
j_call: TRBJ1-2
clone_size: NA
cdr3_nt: TGTGCCACCAGTGGCTCGACAGGGGTGATCGGCTATGGCTACACCTTC
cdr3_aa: CATSGSTGVIGYGYTF

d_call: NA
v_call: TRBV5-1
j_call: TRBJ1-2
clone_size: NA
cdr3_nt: TGCGCCAGCAGCTTCGGCTTCGGGCGACAGAACCCCTCAAAACCAGGACACTATGGCTACACCTTC
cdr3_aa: CASSFGFGRQNPSKPGHYGYTF

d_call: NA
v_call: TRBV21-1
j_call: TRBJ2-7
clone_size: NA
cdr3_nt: TGTGCCAGCAGCGGGGGACAGGCGCGCTCCTACGAGCAGTACTTC
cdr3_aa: CASSGGQARSYEQYF

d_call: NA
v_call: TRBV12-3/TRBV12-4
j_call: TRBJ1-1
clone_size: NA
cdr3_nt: TGTGCCAGCAGCCGGGGACTGGCGGTAGCTTTCTTT
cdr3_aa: CASSRGLAVAFF

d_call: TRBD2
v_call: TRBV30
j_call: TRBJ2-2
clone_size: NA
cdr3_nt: TGTGCCTGGACTAGCGGGAGGGCCTTCACCGGGGAGCTGTTTTTT
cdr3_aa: CAWTSGRAFTGELFF

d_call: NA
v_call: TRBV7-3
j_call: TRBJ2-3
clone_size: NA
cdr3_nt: TGTGCCAGCAGCATACAACCGGGACTAGATACGCAGTATTTT
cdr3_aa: CASSIQPGLDTQYF